This T cell receptor beta chain was captured by sequencing in a study of T cell clonality in common variable immunodeficiency. Overall study findings and caveats: CVID subjects shared fewer TCRbeta clones than healthy controls did. The cause of increased CVID clonality remains unclear without subpopulation sequencing. Links between repertoire features and CVID complications were heterogeneity-limited.

This clone has a count of ten or more. Its antigen remains unidentified. The read ends 3 residues before the CDR3 terminus; that terminus is restored from the germline J gene. Assay: immunoSEQ multiplex PCR; the TCRdb copy retains only in-frame clones and omits some. The sample contains under 35,000 clones, none occurring once; 3.5% to 4% lies in the top ten. Looked up from germline, CDR1 is SGDLS and CDR2 is YYNGEE. The CDR3 spans 14 residues. Between the trimmed V and J ends, which lost 0 bases and 9 bases, there was a span of 13 bases. Donors gave 5 to 8 ml heparinized peripheral whole blood. The sequenced sample was peripheral blood mononuclear cells. V usage is TRBV9 and J usage is TRBJ2-1; D may be TRBD2 (5 bases). The source of this sequence is a person aged 18 to 70 in good health. CDR3 bases read: TGTGCCAGCAGCGTAGGGGCTAGCCCACGTGAG. Amino acids: CASSVGASPRE. The CDR3, in full, reads CASSVGASPREQFF. Full variable domain (outside the CDR3, taken from reference TRBV9 and TRBJ2-1): DSGVTQTPKHLITATGQRVTLRCSPRSGDLSVYWYQQSLDQGLQFLIQYYNGEERAKGNILERFSAQQFPDLHSELNLSSLELGDSALYFCASSVGASPREQFFGPGTRLTVL.